This T cell receptor beta chain emerged from a study of PD-1 blockade in classical Hodgkin lymphoma. Exposure to brentuximab vedotin varied, and each patient had relapsed following autologous stem cell transplantation. V lost 3 bases and J lost 2; bases outside the gene matches: 7. CDR1 and CDR2 from the germline V gene are SGDLS and YYNGEE. The length of the CDR3 is 16 residues. Details on this clone: Antigen unknown.

The table came from immunoSEQ multiplex PCR; TCRdb's copy has only in-frame clones and leaves some out. Of more than 90,000 clones in the sample, around nine tenths are singletons; the top ten hold around 6.6%. Study-wide findings and caveats: The study found complete responders had baseline diversity similar to newly diagnosed patients.

This receptor was taken from a human donor with classical Hodgkin lymphoma. Sequenced here: peripheral blood mononuclear cells (PBMCs), sampled before the second cycle of nivolumab. This chain links TRBV9 with TRBJ2-5; 10 bases are a match to TRBD2. CDR3 amino acids: CASSGSILAGQETQYF. The CDR3 DNA reads as TGTGCCAGCAGCGGATCGATACTAGCGGGGCAAGAGACCCAGTACTTC.